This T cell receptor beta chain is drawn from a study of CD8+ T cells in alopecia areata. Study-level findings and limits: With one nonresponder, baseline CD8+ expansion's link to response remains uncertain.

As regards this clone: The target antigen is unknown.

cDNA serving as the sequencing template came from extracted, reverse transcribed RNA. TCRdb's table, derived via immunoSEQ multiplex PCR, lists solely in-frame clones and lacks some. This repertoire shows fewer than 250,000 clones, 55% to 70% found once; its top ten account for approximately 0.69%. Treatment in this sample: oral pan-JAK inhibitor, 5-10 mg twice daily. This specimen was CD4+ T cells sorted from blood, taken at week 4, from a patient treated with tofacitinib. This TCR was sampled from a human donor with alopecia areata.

CDR3 coding DNA: TGTGCCACTGGAAGTTGGGGGGACACCTACGAGCAGTACTTC. Amino acid sequence: CATGSWGDTYEQYF. The genes are TRBV6-6 and TRBJ2-7; tentatively, D is TRBD1 or TRBD2 (6 bases each). V gave up 10 bases and J gave up 2 bases, with 18 bases separating them. Germline loops: CDR1 MNHNY, CDR2 SVGAGI (reference sequence). The CDR3 loop spans 14 amino acids.